Below are 11 T cell receptor beta chains sequenced from a single sample in a study of OX40 agonist ivuxolimab in advanced cancers. The table came from immunoSEQ multiplex PCR; TCRdb's copy has only in-frame clones and leaves some out. The data hold approximately 70,000 clones, with more than 90% observed a single time. Here the sequenced sample was CD4+ or CD8+ T cells sorted from blood, taken in a trial of the OX40 agonist ivuxolimab. The origin of the receptors is an adult with an advanced solid tumor such as melanoma, head and neck, liver or kidney cancer.

The chain employs TRBV6-5 and TRBJ2-1; no clear D. Germline-derived CDR1 and CDR2 are MNHEY and SVGAGI. V dropped 6 bases and J dropped 9 bases, with 12 bases sitting between them. This CDR3 has 12 amino acids. This CDR3 is CASRPLWGEQFF. For the CDR3, the DNA is TGTGCCAGCAGACCCCTATGGGGTGAGCAGTTCTTC.

This rearrangement joins TRBV18 to TRBJ2-6, with D unresolved. CDR1 is KGHSH, CDR2 LQKENI, per germline. Between the trimmed V and J ends, which lost 8 bases and 0 bases, there was a span of 11 bases. The CDR3 runs 15 residues. CDR3 sequence reads: CASRTGTSGANVLTF. CDR3 in DNA: TGTGCCAGCCGCACCGGCACCTCTGGGGCCAACGTCCTGACTTTC.

The chain is built from TRBV28 and TRBJ1-1; a possible D gene is TRBD1 (5 bases). The V and J ends lost 7 bases and 3 bases respectively, with 18 bases between them. Looked up from germline, CDR1 is MDHEN and CDR2 is SYDVKM. The CDR3 extends over 15 amino acids. The CDR3 region is CASNTPRGDDTEAFF. The DNA for the CDR3 is TGTGCCAGCAATACGCCCCGGGGCGACGACACTGAAGCTTTCTTT. Together with reference TRBV28 and TRBJ1-1, the CDR3 gives the full variable domain: DVKVTQSSRYLVKRTGEKVFLECVQDMDHENMFWYRQDPGLGLRLIYFSYDVKMKEKGDIPEGYSVSREKKERFSLILESASTNQTSMYLCASNTPRGDDTEAFFGQGTRLTVV.

The chain is built from TRBV2 and TRBJ2-7; TRBD2 matches 11 bases. The V gene's germline CDR1 is SNHLY and CDR2 FYNNEI. The CDR3 sequence is 15 residues long. V shed 1 base and J 1 base; nucleotides not matched to a gene: 0. CDR3 DNA sequence: TGTGCCAGCAGTGAAGGGACTAGCGGGTCCTACGAGCAGTACTTC. Translating it yields CASSEGTSGSYEQYF.

The chain has TRBV28 and TRBJ2-7; D is ambiguous. The V and J ends lost 6 bases and 1 base respectively, with 7 bases between them. Germline loops: CDR1 MDHEN, CDR2 SYDVKM. The CDR3 contains 12 residues. CDR3 nucleotides: TGTGCCAGCAGCTCATCATCCTACGAGCAGTACTTC. Its translation: CASSSSSYEQYF.

V is TRBV6-5 and J is TRBJ2-7; no firm D call. Germline V CDR1 and CDR2: MNHEY, SVGAGI. V was trimmed by 4 bases and J by 3 bases, leaving 13 bases between them. The CDR3 extends over 14 amino acids. Here the CDR3 DNA reads TGTGCCAGCAGTTCTGGTGGCAGTTACTACGAGCAGTACTTC. Residues: CASSSGGSYYEQYF.

V gene TRBV6-5 combines with J gene TRBJ1-1; 9 nucleotides align to TRBD1. This CDR3 has 14 amino acids. Unmatched junction bases numbered 7, after V lost 6 bases and J lost 5 bases. The germline V gene has CDR1 MNHEY and CDR2 SVGAGI. The CDR3 DNA follows: TGTGCCAGCAGGATCAGACAGGGGGTTACTGAAGCTTTCTTT. As protein: CASRIRQGVTEAFF.

This chain connects TRBV28 to TRBJ2-3, with D unclear. Deletions cut 4 bases from V and 3 bases from J, with 8 bases between. Germline V gene data show CDR1 as MDHEN and CDR2 as SYDVKM. CDR3 length: 13 residues. Written as DNA, the CDR3 is TGTGCCAGCAGTTCCCCGATTACAGATACGCAGTATTTT. Amino acids: CASSSPITDTQYF.

This sequence joins TRBV7-8 and TRBJ2-6; a possible D gene is TRBD1 (6 bases). The germline V and J ends were trimmed by 6 bases and 0 bases, with 12 bases remaining between them. The CDR3 has 16 amino acids. Germline CDR1 SGHVS, CDR2 FQNEAQ. CDR3 DNA sequence: TGTGCCAGCAGAATTACAGGGAGCTCTGGGGCCAACGTCCTGACTTTC. This encodes CASRITGSSGANVLTF.

The CDR3 nucleotides read TGTGCCTGCCGTCCGGGACAGAGAAATGAAAAACTGTTTTTT. It codes for CACRPGQRNEKLFF. V usage is TRBV6-5 and J usage is TRBJ1-4, with TRBD1 matching over 7 bases. The trim removed 11 bases at V and 5 bases at J, leaving 11 bases unmatched. The CDR3 runs to 14 residues. Germline CDR1 is MNHEY and CDR2 is SVGAGI.

This chain links TRBV25-1 with TRBJ2-2, with 8 bases lining up with TRBD2. The V segment lost 5 bases and the J segment 5 bases; nucleotides outside the gene matches: 4. The CDR3 covers 14 residues. CDR1 and CDR2 from the germline V gene are MGHDK and SYGVNS. CDR3 sequence: CASSSGLVTGELFF. Here the CDR3 DNA reads TGTGCCAGCAGTTCGGGACTAGTTACCGGGGAGCTGTTTTTT.